Below, 11 T cell receptor beta chains from the same sample are listed, as sequenced in a study of CD8+CD57+ T cells in acquired aplastic anemia. Genomic DNA provided the template from which TCR beta VDJ and CDR3 profiles were obtained. TCRdb re-called the reads with MiXCR, one entry per CDR3 protein. Of about 210,000 distinct CDR3 sequences in the sample, about 59% were seen once. The sequenced sample consisted of sorted CD4+, CD8+, or CD8+CD57+ T cells (not recorded which) from PBMCs. The receptor source for this set is a human donor in good health.

This clonotype was seen a handful of times. V is TRBV20-1 and J is TRBJ1-2; D remains ambiguous. Trimming took 7 bases from V and 2 from J, leaving 8 bases between them. Germline loops: CDR1 DFQATT, CDR2 SNEGSKA (reference sequence). This CDR3 has 11 residues. CDR3 amino acids: CSVGGNYGYTF. CDR3 DNA sequence: TGCAGTGTTGGCGGGAACTATGGCTACACCTTC.

This clonotype was seen ten or more times. The rearrangement uses TRBV6-1 and TRBJ1-1, with D maybe TRBD1 (6 bases). Germline V CDR1 and CDR2: MNHNS, SASEGT. The CDR3 loop spans 15 amino acids. The V end was cut by 6 bases, the J end by 2 bases, with 16 bases between. CDR3 DNA sequence: TGTGCCAGCAGGACCCCGGCAGGGGAAAACACTGAAGCTTTCTTT. This codes for CASRTPAGENTEAFF.

This clonotype was seen ten or more times. J is TRBJ2-7 and V is TRBV27; possibly TRBD2 for D (6 bases). There are 14 residues in the CDR3. V was trimmed by 5 bases and J by 6 bases, leaving 17 bases between them. The germline V gene has CDR1 MNHEY and CDR2 SMNVEV (reference sequence). CDR3 bases: TGTGCCAGCAGTCCCGGGGGAGTCGGAGCCGAGCAGTACTTC. As protein: CASSPGGVGAEQYF.

This clonotype was counted at least ten times. The chain carries TRBV2 and TRBJ1-1; no definite D call. This CDR3 is built from 13 residues. The V gene's germline CDR1 is SNHLY and CDR2 FYNNEI. V was pared by 6 bases and J by 1 base, with 9 bases between. CDR3 nucleotides: TGTGCCAGCAGCAACGACGGGAACACTGAAGCTTTCTTT. Residues: CASSNDGNTEAFF.

About this clonotype itself: The junction departs from the called germline gene at one end, perhaps through a read error. The V call is TRBV5-1, the J call TRBJ2-3, with D perhaps matching TRBD1 (7 bases). Germline CDR1 is SGHRS and CDR2 is YFSETQ. This CDR3 spans 13 amino acids. CDR3 in amino acids: CASRGGGTDTRYF. The CDR3 nucleotides read TGCGCCAGCAGGGGGGGCGGGACAGATACGCGGTATTTT. Complete variable domain (other parts from reference TRBV5-1 and TRBJ2-3): KAGVTQTPRYLIKTRGQQVTLSCSPISGHRSVSWYQQTPGQGLQFLFEYFSETQRNKGNFPGRFSGRQFSNSRSEMNVSTLELGDSALYLCASRGGGTDTRYFGPGTRLTVL.

This chain connects TRBV25-1 to TRBJ1-4, with D perhaps matching TRBD1 (5 bases). CDR1 and CDR2 (germline): MGHDK, SYGVNS. V lost 5 bases and J lost 8, with 12 bases in between. The length of the CDR3 is 13 residues. In nucleotides, the CDR3 is TGTGCCAGCAGTTACTCCGGGACCGAAAAACTGTTTTTT. Its translation is CASSYSGTEKLFF.

Many counts were recorded for this clonotype. The rearrangement joins TRBV6-5 to TRBJ2-7; D not resolved. V lost 0 bases and J 2 bases, leaving 5 bases between the germline ends. The CDR3 has 13 amino acids. Per germline, CDR1 MNHEY and CDR2 SVGAGI. CDR3 nucleotides: TGTGCCAGCAGTTACTCGACCCCCTACGAGCAGTACTTC. It codes for CASSYSTPYEQYF.

This clonotype appeared a few times. The J gene is TRBJ1-2, the V gene TRBV29-1, with D possibly being TRBD1 (6 bases). Germline V CDR1 and CDR2: SQVTM, ANQGSEA. The CDR3 spans 16 residues. V was trimmed by 6 bases and J by 2 bases, leaving 22 bases between them. The CDR3 DNA follows: TGCAGCGTAACCCCACAGGGCGGGACACGCAACTATGGCTACACCTTC. Protein sequence: CSVTPQGGTRNYGYTF.

Of note for this clonotype: The CDR3 ends on some other residue instead of the conserved phenylalanine or tryptophan, so this is likely a read error. The V and J genes are TRBV2 and TRBJ2-1; 9 nucleotides match TRBD2. The junction had 15 bases not matched to a gene; V was cut back by 6 bases and J by 12 bases. The CDR3 length is 15 residues. Germline CDR1 reads SNHLY; CDR2 reads FYNNEI. The CDR3 DNA follows: TGTGCCAGCAGCTTGAGCGGGAGGCCCTACAGGGGGCAGTTCTAC. Translation: CASSLSGRPYRGQFY.

This clonotype was counted a few times. This chain uses TRBV2 with TRBJ1-6; TRBD1 might be the D (6 bases). Trimming shortened V by 6 bases and J by 6 bases, and 15 bases separated the two germline ends. The CDR3 is 15 amino acids. The germline V gene encodes CDR1 SNHLY and CDR2 FYNNEI. The CDR3: CASRPEGVGNSPLHF. CDR3 nucleotides: TGTGCCAGCAGGCCGGAGGGGGTCGGTAATTCACCCCTCCACTTT.

This clonotype occurred many times. The chain uses TRBV9 and TRBJ1-1, with D possibly TRBD1 on 5 matching bases. V was pared by 3 bases and J by 0 bases, with 15 bases between. Germline V gene data show CDR1 as SGDLS and CDR2 as YYNGEE. The CDR3 runs 16 residues. The DNA for the CDR3 is TGTGCCAGCAGCGCCGCCCCCGGACACCTGAACACTGAAGCTTTCTTT. Encoded protein: CASSAAPGHLNTEAFF.